The 8 T cell receptor beta chains below come from one sample, sequenced in a study of T cell responses to AZD1222 COVID-19 vaccine. TCRdb's copy holds only in-frame clones and misses some; the assay was immunoSEQ multiplex PCR. The repertoire holds some 120,000 clones, with less than 90% as singletons. This sample comprised peripheral blood, obtained on day 0 of AZD1222 vaccination. Receptors originate from an adult in good health.

The chain links TRBV4-1 to TRBJ2-5; 8 bases map to TRBD2. V dropped 0 bases and J dropped 5; count of bases not matched to a gene: 17. The length of the CDR3 is 19 residues. Germline V gives CDR1 MGHRA, CDR2 YSYEKL. CDR3: CASSQENLREGLAGETQYF. The DNA for the CDR3 is TGCGCCAGCAGCCAAGAGAATTTAAGGGAAGGACTAGCCGGGGAGACCCAGTACTTC.

This chain connects TRBV6-4 to TRBJ2-1; no reliable D call. V was pared by 4 bases and J by 6 bases, with 10 bases between. This CDR3 contains 13 residues. The V gene's germline CDR1 is MRHNA and CDR2 SNTAGT. This CDR3 is CASSAGPFNEQFF. CDR3 sequence (DNA): TGTGCCAGCAGTGCCGGCCCCTTCAATGAGCAGTTCTTC.

The V call is TRBV6-4, the J call TRBJ2-2; the D is unclear. V was clipped by 6 bases and J by 6 bases, with 8 bases between them. This CDR3 has 12 amino acids. CDR1 and CDR2 (germline): MRHNA, SNTAGT. This CDR3 is CASRGPSGELFF. For the CDR3, the DNA is TGTGCCAGCAGGGGCCCGTCCGGGGAGCTGTTTTTT.

CDR3 residues: CAISPQGGDQPQHF. DNA for the CDR3: TGTGCCATCAGTCCACAGGGTGGGGATCAGCCCCAGCATTTT. V gene TRBV10-3 combines with J gene TRBJ1-5; D may be TRBD1 (6 bases). The V gene's germline CDR1 is ENHRY and CDR2 SYGVKD. CDR3 length equals 14 residues. V was clipped by 5 bases and J by 5 bases, with 13 bases between them.

The gene calls are TRBV6-5 and TRBJ1-4; 10 bases line up with TRBD1. CDR1 and CDR2 from the germline V gene are MNHEY and SVGAGI. V lost 6 bases and J lost 7; bases outside the gene matches: 8. The CDR3 loop spans 15 amino acids. In nucleotides, the CDR3 is TGTGCCAGCAGCGAGACAGGGGGCTGGGGTGAAAAACTGTTTTTT. This translates into CASSETGGWGEKLFF.

V gene TRBV11-3 combines with J gene TRBJ2-1, with 8 bases matching TRBD2. Per the germline V gene, CDR1 is SGHNT and CDR2 is YENEEA. The ends lost 5 bases at V and 6 bases at J; junction bases unmatched: 6. This CDR3 region has 14 residues. In DNA, the CDR3 is TGTGCCAGCAGCGCGGGGGGCAGTTTCAATGAGCAGTTCTTC. Amino acids: CASSAGGSFNEQFF.

The gene calls are TRBV5-6 and TRBJ1-2; D gene unclear. The CDR3 has 14 amino acids. With 0 bases removed from V and 2 bases from J, the gap between germline ends came to 8 bases. CDR1 and CDR2 (germline): SGHDT, YYEEEE. The CDR3 loop is CASSLVAGNYGYTF. CDR3 nucleotides: TGTGCCAGCAGCTTGGTAGCCGGAAACTATGGCTACACCTTC.

The genes are TRBV4-1 and TRBJ2-1; the D gene is possibly TRBD1 (6 bases). This CDR3 spans 16 amino acids. Germline values: CDR1 MGHRA, CDR2 YSYEKL. V dropped 4 bases and J dropped 2 bases, with 15 bases sitting between them. The CDR3 here is CASSPKVEGAYNEQFF. The CDR3 bases are TGCGCCAGCAGCCCCAAAGTAGAGGGGGCCTACAATGAGCAGTTCTTC.